This T cell receptor (beta chain) stems from a study of CD8+CD57+ T cells in acquired aplastic anemia. In the study overall: Recorded DNA amounts for sorted CD4+ and CD8+ cells had an average of approximately 2.9 ug.

The CDR3 extends over 14 amino acids. The V end was cut by 2 bases, the J end by 3 bases, with 8 bases between. Germline CDR1 and CDR2: SGHRS and YFSETQ. This clonotype was detected ten times or more. All sequencing subjects had displayed CD8+CD57+ cell expansion on flow cytometry. Genomic DNA was employed as the template in profiling TCR beta VDJ and CDR3. TCRdb independently ran MiXCR on the reads; one entry per CDR3 protein. This sample carries roughly 190,000 distinct CDR3 sequences, 48% of them seen once, and the ten largest clones take around 8.8%. The sequence was obtained from a human donor with aplastic anemia. The genes are TRBV5-1 and TRBJ2-2; no clear D. The sequenced material came from sorted CD4+, CD8+, or CD8+CD57+ T cells (not recorded which) from PBMCs. CDR3 DNA sequence: TGCGCCAGCAGCTTACTGGATTACACCGGGGAGCTGTTTTTT. This encodes CASSLLDYTGELFF.